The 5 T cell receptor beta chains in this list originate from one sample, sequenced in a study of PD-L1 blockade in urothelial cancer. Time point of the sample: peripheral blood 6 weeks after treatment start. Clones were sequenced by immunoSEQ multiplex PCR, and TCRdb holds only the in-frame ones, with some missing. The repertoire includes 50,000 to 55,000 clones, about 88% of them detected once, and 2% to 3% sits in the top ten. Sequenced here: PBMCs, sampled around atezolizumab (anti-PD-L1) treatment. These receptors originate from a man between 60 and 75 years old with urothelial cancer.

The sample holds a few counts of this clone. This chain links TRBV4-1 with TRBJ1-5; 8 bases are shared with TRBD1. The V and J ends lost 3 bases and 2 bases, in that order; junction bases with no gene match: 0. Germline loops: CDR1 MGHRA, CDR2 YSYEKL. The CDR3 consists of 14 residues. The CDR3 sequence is CASSQDRGNQPQHF. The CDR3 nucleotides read TGCGCCAGCAGCCAGGACAGGGGCAATCAGCCCCAGCATTTT.

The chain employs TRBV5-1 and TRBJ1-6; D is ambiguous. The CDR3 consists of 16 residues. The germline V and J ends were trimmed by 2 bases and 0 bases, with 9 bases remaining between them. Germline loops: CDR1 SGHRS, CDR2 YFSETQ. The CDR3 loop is CASSFGGSSYNSPLHF. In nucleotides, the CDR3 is TGCGCCAGCAGCTTCGGAGGGAGCTCCTATAATTCACCCCTCCACTTT.

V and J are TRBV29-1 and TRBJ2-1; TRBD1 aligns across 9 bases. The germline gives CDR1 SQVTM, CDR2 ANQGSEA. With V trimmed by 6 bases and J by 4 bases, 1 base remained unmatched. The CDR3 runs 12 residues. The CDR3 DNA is TGCAGCGTCGGGACAGGGTACAATGAGCAGTTCTTC. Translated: CSVGTGYNEQFF.

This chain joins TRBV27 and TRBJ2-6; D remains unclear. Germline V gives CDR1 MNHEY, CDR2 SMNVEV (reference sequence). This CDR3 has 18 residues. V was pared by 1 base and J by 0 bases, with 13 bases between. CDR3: CASSLYPRSLSGANVLTF. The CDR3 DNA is TGTGCCAGCAGTTTATACCCACGGTCCCTCTCTGGGGCCAACGTCCTGACTTTC.

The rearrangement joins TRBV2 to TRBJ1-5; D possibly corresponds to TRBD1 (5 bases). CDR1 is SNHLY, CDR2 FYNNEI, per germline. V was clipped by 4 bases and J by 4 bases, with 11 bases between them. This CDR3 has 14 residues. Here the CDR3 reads CASSGSRENQPQHF. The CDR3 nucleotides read TGTGCCAGCAGTGGGTCCAGGGAAAATCAGCCCCAGCATTTT.